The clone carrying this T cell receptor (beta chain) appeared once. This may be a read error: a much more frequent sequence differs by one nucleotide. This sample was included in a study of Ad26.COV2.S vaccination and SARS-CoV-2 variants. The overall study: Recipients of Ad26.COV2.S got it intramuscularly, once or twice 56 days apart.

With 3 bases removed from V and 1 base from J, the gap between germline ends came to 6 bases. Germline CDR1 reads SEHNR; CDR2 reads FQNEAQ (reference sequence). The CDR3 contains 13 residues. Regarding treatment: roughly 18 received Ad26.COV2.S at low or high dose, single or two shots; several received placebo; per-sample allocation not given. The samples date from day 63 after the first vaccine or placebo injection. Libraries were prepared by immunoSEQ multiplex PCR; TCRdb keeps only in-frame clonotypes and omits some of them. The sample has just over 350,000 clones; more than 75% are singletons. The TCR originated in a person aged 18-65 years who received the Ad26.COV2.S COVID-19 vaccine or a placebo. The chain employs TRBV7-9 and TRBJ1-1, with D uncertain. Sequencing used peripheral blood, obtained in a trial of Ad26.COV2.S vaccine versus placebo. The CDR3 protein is CASSLPENTEAFF. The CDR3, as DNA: TGTGCCAGCAGCTTGCCGGAGAACACTGAAGCTTTCTTT.